This T cell receptor beta chain was captured in a study of T-cell memory formation after mild COVID-19. TCRdb processed the 5' RACE reads anew with MiXCR; each CDR3 protein has one entry. This sample has fewer than 350,000 distinct CDR3 sequences, with over 11% found just once. The CDR3 has 16 amino acids. Germline values: CDR1 SGHTA, CDR2 FQGNSA. V was shortened by 1 base and J by 3 bases, with 12 bases between the two germline ends. This clonotype was detected a few times. The chain is built from TRBV7-2 and TRBJ2-2; tentative D call: TRBD1 (5 bases). Sequencing was carried out using PBMCs or a T cell subset sorted from them (not recorded which). This clonotype was sampled from a man in his late teens or twenties who had mild COVID-19 (a few samples of this study predate the infection). Cell type and time point are not known. The CDR3 spells CASSLGSGADTGELFF. Here the CDR3 DNA reads TGTGCCAGCAGCTTAGGCAGTGGGGCGGACACCGGGGAGCTGTTTTTT.